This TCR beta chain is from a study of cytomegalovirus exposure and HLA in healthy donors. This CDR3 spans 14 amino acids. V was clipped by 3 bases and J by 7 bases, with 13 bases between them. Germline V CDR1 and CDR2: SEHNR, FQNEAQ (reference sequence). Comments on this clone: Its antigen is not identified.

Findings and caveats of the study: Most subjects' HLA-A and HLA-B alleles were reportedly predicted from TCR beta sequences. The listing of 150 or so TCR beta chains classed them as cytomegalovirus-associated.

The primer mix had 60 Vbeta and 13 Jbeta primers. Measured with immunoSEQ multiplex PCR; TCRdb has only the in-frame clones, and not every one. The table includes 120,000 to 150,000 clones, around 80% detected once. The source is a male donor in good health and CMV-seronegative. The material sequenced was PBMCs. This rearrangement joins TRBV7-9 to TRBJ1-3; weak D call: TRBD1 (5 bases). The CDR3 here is CASSFRDRANTIYF. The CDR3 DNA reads TGTGCCAGCAGCTTTCGCGACAGAGCGAACACCATATATTTT.